This T cell receptor beta chain was identified during a study of blood T cell repertoires in COVID-19. The CDR3 totals 14 residues. The germline gives CDR1 KGHSH, CDR2 LQKENI. The J segment lost 3 bases and the V segment lost 4 bases, leaving 4 bases of the junction unmatched. Libraries were prepared by immunoSEQ multiplex PCR; TCRdb keeps only in-frame clonotypes and omits some of them. The data show about 200,000 clones, with about 86% seen just once and about 0.72% held by the top ten. The sequencing input was peripheral blood. The TCR was taken from a woman aged 70-85 years with acute or convalescent COVID-19. The chain combines TRBV18 with TRBJ1-1; 8 bases match TRBD1. The CDR3 loop reads CASSRLQGDTEAFF. DNA for the CDR3: TGTGCCAGCTCACGGCTACAGGGGGACACTGAAGCTTTCTTT.